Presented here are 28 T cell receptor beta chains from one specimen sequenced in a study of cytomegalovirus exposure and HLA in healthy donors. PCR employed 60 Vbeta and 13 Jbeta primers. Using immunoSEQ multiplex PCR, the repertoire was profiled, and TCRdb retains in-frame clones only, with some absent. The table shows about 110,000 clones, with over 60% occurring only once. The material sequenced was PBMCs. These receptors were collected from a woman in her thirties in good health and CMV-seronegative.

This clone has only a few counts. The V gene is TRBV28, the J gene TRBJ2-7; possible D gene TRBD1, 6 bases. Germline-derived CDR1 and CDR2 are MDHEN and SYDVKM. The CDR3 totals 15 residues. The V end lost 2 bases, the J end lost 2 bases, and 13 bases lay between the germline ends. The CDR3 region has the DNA TGTGCCAGCAGTTTAAGGGGACACTACACCTACGAGCAGTACTTC. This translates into CASSLRGHYTYEQYF.

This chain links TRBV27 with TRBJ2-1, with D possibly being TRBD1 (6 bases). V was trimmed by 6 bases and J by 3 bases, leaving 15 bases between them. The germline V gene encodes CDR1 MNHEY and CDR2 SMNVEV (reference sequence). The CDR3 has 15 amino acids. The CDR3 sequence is CASRGTSHLYNEQFF. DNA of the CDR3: TGTGCCAGCAGGGGGACATCCCACCTCTACAATGAGCAGTTCTTC.

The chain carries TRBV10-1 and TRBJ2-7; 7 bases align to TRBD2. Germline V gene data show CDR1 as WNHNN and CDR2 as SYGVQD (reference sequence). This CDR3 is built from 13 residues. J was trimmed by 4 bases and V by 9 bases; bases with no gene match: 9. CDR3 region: CASGGGSPYEQYF. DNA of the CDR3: TGCGCCAGTGGGGGGGGGTCCCCGTACGAGCAGTACTTC.

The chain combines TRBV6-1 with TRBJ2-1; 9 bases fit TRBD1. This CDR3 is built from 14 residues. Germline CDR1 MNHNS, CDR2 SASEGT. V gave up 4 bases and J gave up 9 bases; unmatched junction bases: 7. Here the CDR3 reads CASSGPGTGFEQFF. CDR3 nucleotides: TGTGCCAGCAGTGGGCCCGGGACAGGGTTTGAGCAGTTCTTC.

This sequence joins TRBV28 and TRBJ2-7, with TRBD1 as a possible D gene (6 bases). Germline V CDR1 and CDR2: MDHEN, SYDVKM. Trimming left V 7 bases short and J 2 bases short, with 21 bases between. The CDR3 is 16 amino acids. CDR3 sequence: CASTLDTGSIAYEQYF. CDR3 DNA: TGTGCCAGCACCCTTGATACAGGGAGTATCGCCTACGAGCAGTACTTC.

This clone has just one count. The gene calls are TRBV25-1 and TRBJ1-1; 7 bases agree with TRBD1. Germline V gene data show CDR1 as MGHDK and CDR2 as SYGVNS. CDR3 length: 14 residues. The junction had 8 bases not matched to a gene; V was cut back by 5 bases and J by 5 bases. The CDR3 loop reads CASSWGSRGTEAFF. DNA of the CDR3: TGTGCCAGCAGTTGGGGAAGCAGGGGGACTGAAGCTTTCTTT.

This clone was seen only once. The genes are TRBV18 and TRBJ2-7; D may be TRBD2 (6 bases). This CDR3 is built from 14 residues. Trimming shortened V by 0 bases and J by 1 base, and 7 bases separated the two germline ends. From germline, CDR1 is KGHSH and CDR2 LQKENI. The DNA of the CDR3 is TGTGCCAGCTCACCACCTAGCGGATCCTACGAGCAGTACTTC. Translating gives CASSPPSGSYEQYF.

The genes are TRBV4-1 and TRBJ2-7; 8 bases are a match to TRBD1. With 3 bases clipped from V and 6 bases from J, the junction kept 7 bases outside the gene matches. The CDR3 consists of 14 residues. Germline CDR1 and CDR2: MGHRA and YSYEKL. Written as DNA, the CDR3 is TGCGCCAGCAGCCAGAAAACAGGGGGGCTCGAGCAGTACTTC. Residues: CASSQKTGGLEQYF.

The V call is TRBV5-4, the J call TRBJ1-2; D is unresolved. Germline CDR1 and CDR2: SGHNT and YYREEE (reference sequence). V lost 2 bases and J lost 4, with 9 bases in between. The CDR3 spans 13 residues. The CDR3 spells CASSLRHAYGYTF. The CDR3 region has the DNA TGTGCCAGCAGCTTAAGACATGCCTATGGCTACACCTTC.

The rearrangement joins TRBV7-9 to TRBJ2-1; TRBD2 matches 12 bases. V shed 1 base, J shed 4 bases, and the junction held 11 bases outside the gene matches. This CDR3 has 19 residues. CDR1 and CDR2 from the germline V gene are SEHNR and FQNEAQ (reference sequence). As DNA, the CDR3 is TGTGCCAGCAGCTTAGAAGGCCCCCCGACTAGCGGGAGATACAATGAGCAGTTCTTC. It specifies CASSLEGPPTSGRYNEQFF.

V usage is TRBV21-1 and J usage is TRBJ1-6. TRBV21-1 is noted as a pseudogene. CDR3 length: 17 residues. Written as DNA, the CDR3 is TGTGCCAGCAGCTTTAGTGAGGAAGCCCCCTATAATTCACCCCTCCACTTT. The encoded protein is CASSFSEEAPYNSPLHF.

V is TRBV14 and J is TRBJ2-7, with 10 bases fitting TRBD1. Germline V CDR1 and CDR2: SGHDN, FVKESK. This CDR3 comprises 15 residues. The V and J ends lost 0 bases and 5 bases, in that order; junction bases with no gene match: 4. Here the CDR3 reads CASSQEGTGVDEQYF. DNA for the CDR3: TGTGCCAGCAGCCAAGAGGGGACAGGGGTGGACGAGCAGTACTTC.

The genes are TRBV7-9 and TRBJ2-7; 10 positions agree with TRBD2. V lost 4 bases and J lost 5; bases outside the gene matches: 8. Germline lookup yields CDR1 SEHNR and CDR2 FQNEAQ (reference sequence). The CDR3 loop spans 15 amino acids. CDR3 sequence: CASSSPGLATNEQYF. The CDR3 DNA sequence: TGTGCCAGCAGCTCTCCGGGACTAGCGACAAACGAGCAGTACTTC.

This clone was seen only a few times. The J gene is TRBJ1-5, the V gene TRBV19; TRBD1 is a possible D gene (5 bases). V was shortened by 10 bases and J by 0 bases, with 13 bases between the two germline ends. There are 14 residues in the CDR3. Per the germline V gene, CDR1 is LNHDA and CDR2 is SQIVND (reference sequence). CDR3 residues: CATRVDSSNQPQHF. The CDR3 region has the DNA TGTGCCACCCGAGTTGACAGTAGCAATCAGCCCCAGCATTTT. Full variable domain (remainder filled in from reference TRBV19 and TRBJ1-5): DGGITQSPKYLFRKEGQNVTLSCEQNLNHDAMYWYRQDPGQGLRLIYYSQIVNDFQKGDIAEGYSVSREKKESFPLTVTSAQKNPTAFYLCATRVDSSNQPQHFGDGTRLSIL.

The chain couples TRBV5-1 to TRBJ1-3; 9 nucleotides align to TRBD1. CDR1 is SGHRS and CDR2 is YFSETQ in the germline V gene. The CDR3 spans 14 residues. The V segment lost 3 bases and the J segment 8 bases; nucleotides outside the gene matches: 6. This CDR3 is CASSSPDRGDTIYF. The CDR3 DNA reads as TGCGCCAGCAGCTCCCCGGACAGGGGAGACACCATATATTTT.

The CDR3 DNA reads TGTGCCAGCAGCTTGCAGGGGGCGGATGGCTACACCTTC. It is translated as CASSLQGADGYTF. The genes are TRBV5-8 and TRBJ1-2, with 8 bases lining up with TRBD1. Unmatched junction bases numbered 2, after V lost 1 base and J lost 6 bases. The length of the CDR3 is 13 residues. CDR1 is SGHTS, CDR2 YDEGEE, per germline.

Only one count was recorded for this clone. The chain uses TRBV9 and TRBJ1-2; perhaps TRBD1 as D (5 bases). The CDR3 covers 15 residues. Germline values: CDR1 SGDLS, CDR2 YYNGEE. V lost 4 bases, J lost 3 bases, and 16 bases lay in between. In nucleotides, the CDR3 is TGTGCCAGCAGCCGAGGTCAGGGTTTCGACTATGGCTACACCTTC. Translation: CASSRGQGFDYGYTF. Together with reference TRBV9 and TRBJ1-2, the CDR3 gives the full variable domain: DSGVTQTPKHLITATGQRVTLRCSPRSGDLSVYWYQQSLDQGLQFLIQYYNGEERAKGNILERFSAQQFPDLHSELNLSSLELGDSALYFCASSRGQGFDYGYTFGSGTRLTVV.

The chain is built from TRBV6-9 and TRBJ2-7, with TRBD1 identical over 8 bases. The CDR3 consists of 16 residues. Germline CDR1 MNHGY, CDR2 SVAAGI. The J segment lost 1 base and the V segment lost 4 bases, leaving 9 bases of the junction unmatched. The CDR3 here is CASSSRTGRRSYEQYF. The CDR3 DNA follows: TGTGCCAGCAGTTCCCGGACAGGGCGGCGGTCCTACGAGCAGTACTTC.

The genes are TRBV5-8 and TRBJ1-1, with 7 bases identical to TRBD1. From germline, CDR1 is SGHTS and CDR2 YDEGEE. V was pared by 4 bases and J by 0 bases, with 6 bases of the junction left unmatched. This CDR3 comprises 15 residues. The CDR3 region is CASSRDRALNTEAFF. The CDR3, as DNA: TGTGCCAGCAGCCGGGACAGAGCATTGAACACTGAAGCTTTCTTT.

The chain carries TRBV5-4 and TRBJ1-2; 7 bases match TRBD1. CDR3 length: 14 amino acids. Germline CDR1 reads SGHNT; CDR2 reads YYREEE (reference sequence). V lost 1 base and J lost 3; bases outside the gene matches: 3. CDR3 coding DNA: TGTGCCAGCAGCTTGACAGGGGTGGACTATGGCTACACCTTC. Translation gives CASSLTGVDYGYTF.

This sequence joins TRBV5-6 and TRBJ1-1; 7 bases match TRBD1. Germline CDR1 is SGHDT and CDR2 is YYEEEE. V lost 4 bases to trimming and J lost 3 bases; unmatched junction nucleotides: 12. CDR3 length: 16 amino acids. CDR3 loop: CASSPDRGRKYTEAFF. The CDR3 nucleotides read TGTGCCAGCAGCCCTGATAGGGGGCGTAAGTACACTGAAGCTTTCTTT.

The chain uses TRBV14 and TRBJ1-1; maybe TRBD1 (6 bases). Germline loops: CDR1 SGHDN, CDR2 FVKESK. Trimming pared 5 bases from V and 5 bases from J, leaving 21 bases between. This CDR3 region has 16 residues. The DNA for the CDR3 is TGTGCCAGCAGCGGCTCGAGGTCACAGGGTTGGACTGAAGCTTTCTTT. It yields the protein CASSGSRSQGWTEAFF.

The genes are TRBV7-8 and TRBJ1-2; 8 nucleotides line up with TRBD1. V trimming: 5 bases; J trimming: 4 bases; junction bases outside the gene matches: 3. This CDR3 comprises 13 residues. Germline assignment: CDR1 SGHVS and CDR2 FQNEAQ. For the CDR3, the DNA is TGTGCCAGCAGCCAGGGGACAGGCTATGGCTACACCTTC. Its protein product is CASSQGTGYGYTF.

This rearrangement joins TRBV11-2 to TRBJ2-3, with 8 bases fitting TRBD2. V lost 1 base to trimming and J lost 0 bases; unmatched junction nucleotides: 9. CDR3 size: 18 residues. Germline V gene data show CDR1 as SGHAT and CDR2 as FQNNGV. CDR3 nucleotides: TGTGCCAGCAGCTTAGTCTATCGGACTAGCCCTAGCACAGATACGCAGTATTTT. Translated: CASSLVYRTSPSTDTQYF.

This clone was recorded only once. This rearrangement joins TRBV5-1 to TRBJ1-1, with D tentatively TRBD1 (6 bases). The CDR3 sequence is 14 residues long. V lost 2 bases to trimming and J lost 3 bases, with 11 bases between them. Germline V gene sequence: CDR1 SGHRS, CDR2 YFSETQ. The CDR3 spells CASSFTGMDTEAFF. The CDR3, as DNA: TGCGCCAGCAGCTTTACAGGGATGGACACTGAAGCTTTCTTT.

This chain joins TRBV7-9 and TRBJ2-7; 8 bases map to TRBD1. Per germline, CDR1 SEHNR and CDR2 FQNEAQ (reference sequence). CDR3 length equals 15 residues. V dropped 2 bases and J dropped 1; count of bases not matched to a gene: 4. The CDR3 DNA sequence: TGTGCCAGCAGCTTATCAGGGGGCGCATCCTACGAGCAGTACTTC. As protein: CASSLSGGASYEQYF.

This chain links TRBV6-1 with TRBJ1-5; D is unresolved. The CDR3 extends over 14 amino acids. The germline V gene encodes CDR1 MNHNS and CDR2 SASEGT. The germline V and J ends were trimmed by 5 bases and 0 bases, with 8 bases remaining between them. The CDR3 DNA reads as TGTGCCAGCAGTTCTGTAGCTAGCAATCAGCCCCAGCATTTT. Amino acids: CASSSVASNQPQHF.

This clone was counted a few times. CDR3 region: CASTSGTSGYNEQFF. The CDR3 DNA follows: TGTGCCAGCACCTCGGGGACTAGCGGCTACAATGAGCAGTTCTTC. The chain has TRBV9 and TRBJ2-1; 11 positions match TRBD2. Looked up from germline, CDR1 is SGDLS and CDR2 is YYNGEE. The V gene end was trimmed by 6 bases and the J gene end by 3 bases; junction bases not matched to a gene: 5. This CDR3 is built from 15 residues.